These 17 T cell receptor beta chains came from one sample sequenced in a study of cytomegalovirus exposure and HLA in healthy donors. With 60 Vbeta and 13 Jbeta primers, the PCR was carried out. Clones were sequenced by immunoSEQ multiplex PCR, and TCRdb holds only the in-frame ones, with some missing. The sample yields roughly 150,000 clones, around 77% seen once. Sequenced material: PBMCs. All receptors come from a middle-aged man in good health and CMV-seronegative.

The chain is built from TRBV18 and TRBJ1-5; unclear D gene. Germline lookup yields CDR1 KGHSH and CDR2 LQKENI. The CDR3 is made up of 14 amino acids. The ends were cut back, 3 bases at V and 5 bases at J, with 11 bases in the middle. The CDR3 DNA reads TGTGCCAGCTCACCTTATTCCGGGGATCAGCCCCAGCATTTT. Its translation is CASSPYSGDQPQHF.

V and J are TRBV4-2 and TRBJ2-1, with TRBD2 as a possible D gene (6 bases). Per germline, CDR1 LGHNA and CDR2 YNFKEQ. This CDR3 region has 15 residues. V was clipped by 5 bases and J by 6 bases, with 17 bases between them. The CDR3 DNA sequence: TGTGCCAGCAGCACCAGCGGGCCTAAGGTCAATGAGCAGTTCTTC. Its protein is CASSTSGPKVNEQFF.

The chain has TRBV27 and TRBJ2-5; 8 nucleotides agree with TRBD1. This CDR3 has 15 amino acids. Germline V lookup: CDR1 MNHEY, CDR2 SMNVEV (reference sequence). Germline trimming cut 2 bases from V and 2 bases from J; bases unmatched to any gene: 4. Here the CDR3 reads CASSLMTGEQETQYF. The CDR3 DNA sequence: TGTGCCAGCAGTTTAATGACAGGGGAACAAGAGACCCAGTACTTC.

The V and J genes are TRBV28 and TRBJ1-3; 8 bases fit TRBD1. Germline assignment: CDR1 MDHEN and CDR2 SYDVKM. This CDR3 is 15 amino acids long. V gave up 3 bases and J gave up 2 bases; unmatched junction bases: 3. DNA for the CDR3: TGTGCCAGCAGTTTCGGGGGACAGGCTGGAAACACCATATATTTT. Translation gives CASSFGGQAGNTIYF.

The chain's CDR3 is CATRIANYGYTF. The CDR3, as DNA: TGTGCTACGCGGATAGCTAACTATGGCTACACCTTC. This rearrangement joins TRBV19 to TRBJ1-2; D remains ambiguous. Germline-derived CDR1 and CDR2 are LNHDA and SQIVND (reference sequence). The CDR3 totals 12 residues.

The chain employs TRBV19 and TRBJ1-3; 9 bases are a match to TRBD1. The CDR3 extends over 16 amino acids. J lost 0 bases, V lost 5 bases, and 5 bases had no gene match. Germline assignment: CDR1 LNHDA and CDR2 SQIVND (reference sequence). This CDR3 reads CASSPGQGSSGNTIYF. In DNA, the CDR3 is TGTGCCAGTAGTCCCGGACAGGGGAGCTCTGGAAACACCATATATTTT.

V gene TRBV27 combines with J gene TRBJ2-5, with 10 bases fitting TRBD2. J gave up 5 bases and V 3 bases, and 3 bases lay outside the gene matches. Germline assignment: CDR1 MNHEY and CDR2 SMNVEV (reference sequence). The CDR3 covers 14 residues. This CDR3 is CASSLAAGGETQYF. CDR3 nucleotide sequence: TGTGCCAGCAGTTTGGCAGCGGGAGGGGAGACCCAGTACTTC.

In its sample, this clone was seen a few times. The chain couples TRBV11-2 to TRBJ1-1; D uncertain. V lost 3 bases to trimming and J lost 11 bases, with 13 bases between them. Per the germline V gene, CDR1 is SGHAT and CDR2 is FQNNGV. The CDR3 is 12 amino acids. DNA for the CDR3: TGTGCCAGCAGCTTTCAGATCCTGGAGGCTTTCTTT. It encodes CASSFQILEAFF.

V usage is TRBV4-2 and J usage is TRBJ1-5, with D uncertain. V gave up 0 bases and J gave up 7 bases, with 10 bases separating them. The CDR3 covers 14 residues. CDR1 is LGHNA, CDR2 YNFKEQ, per germline. In nucleotides, the CDR3 is TGTGCCAGCAGCCAAGACTTGGCATGGCAGCCCCAGCATTTT. Amino acid sequence: CASSQDLAWQPQHF.

The rearrangement links TRBV5-8 to TRBJ2-1; D remains unclear. This CDR3 contains 13 residues. The germline V gene encodes CDR1 SGHTS and CDR2 YDEGEE. Trimming cost V 0 bases and J 8 bases, with 9 bases left between them. CDR3 in amino acids: CASSLDRRDEQFF. The CDR3 region has the DNA TGTGCCAGCAGCTTGGACCGTAGAGATGAGCAGTTCTTC.

DNA for the CDR3: TGTGCCAGCAGTTTATTTAGCGGGAGTTACAATGAGCAGTTCTTC. Residues: CASSLFSGSYNEQFF. The chain recombines TRBV28 with TRBJ2-1; 9 bases match TRBD2. CDR1 is MDHEN, CDR2 SYDVKM, per germline. The CDR3 extends over 15 amino acids. Trimming at V came to 1 base and at J to 4 bases, leaving 2 bases not matched to a gene.

This clone was seen a handful of times. The V call is TRBV27, the J call TRBJ1-1; maybe TRBD1 (5 bases). The CDR3 runs 15 residues. Germline V gene lookup returns CDR1 MNHEY and CDR2 SMNVEV (reference sequence). The V end lost 2 bases, the J end lost 4 bases, and 14 bases lay between the germline ends. The CDR3 sequence is CASSLLPLGGTEAFF. CDR3 bases: TGTGCCAGCAGTTTACTCCCGTTGGGGGGCACTGAAGCTTTCTTT.

The chain links TRBV6-1 to TRBJ2-5; D is unresolved. Germline V CDR1 and CDR2: MNHNS, SASEGT. CDR3 size: 12 residues. V lost 7 bases and J lost 2, with 8 bases in between. CDR3: CASTASQETQYF. In DNA, the CDR3 is TGTGCCAGCACAGCGAGTCAAGAGACCCAGTACTTC.

The chain combines TRBV19 with TRBJ2-5; 8 bases fit TRBD1. Germline V lookup: CDR1 LNHDA, CDR2 SQIVND (reference sequence). J lost 1 base, V lost 3 bases, and 7 bases had no gene match. The CDR3 runs 16 residues. In DNA, the CDR3 is TGTGCCAGTAGTATCTCCGGACAGGGCCCCCAAGAGACCCAGTACTTC. It codes for CASSISGQGPQETQYF. The whole variable domain, filled in from reference TRBV19 and TRBJ2-5, reads DGGITQSPKYLFRKEGQNVTLSCEQNLNHDAMYWYRQDPGQGLRLIYYSQIVNDFQKGDIAEGYSVSREKKESFPLTVTSAQKNPTAFYLCASSISGQGPQETQYFGPGTRLLVL.

This sequence joins TRBV7-2 and TRBJ2-1; maybe TRBD1 (5 bases). This CDR3 contains 14 residues. Germline lookup yields CDR1 SGHTA and CDR2 FQGNSA. Trimming removed 6 bases at V and 9 bases at J, with 18 bases between. CDR3: CASRPGLGTGEQFF. Here the CDR3 DNA reads TGTGCCAGCAGGCCCGGGCTCGGTACAGGTGAGCAGTTCTTC.

CDR3 sequence: CASSLEQGKADTQYF. CDR3 bases: TGTGCCAGCAGTTTAGAACAGGGAAAAGCAGATACGCAGTATTTT. V usage is TRBV27 and J usage is TRBJ2-3; a possible D gene is TRBD1 (6 bases). Trimming took off 2 bases at V and 4 bases at J, with 13 bases between the two ends. In germline, CDR1 is MNHEY, CDR2 SMNVEV (reference sequence). This CDR3 comprises 15 residues.

The chain links TRBV25-1 to TRBJ2-3; 9 bases are a match to TRBD2. V gave up 3 bases and J gave up 3 bases; unmatched junction bases: 10. The CDR3 consists of 17 residues. The germline gives CDR1 MGHDK, CDR2 SYGVNS. In nucleotides, the CDR3 is TGTGCCAGCAGTGACCCCTTAGCGGGAGTCCGGACAGATACGCAGTATTTT. Residues: CASSDPLAGVRTDTQYF.